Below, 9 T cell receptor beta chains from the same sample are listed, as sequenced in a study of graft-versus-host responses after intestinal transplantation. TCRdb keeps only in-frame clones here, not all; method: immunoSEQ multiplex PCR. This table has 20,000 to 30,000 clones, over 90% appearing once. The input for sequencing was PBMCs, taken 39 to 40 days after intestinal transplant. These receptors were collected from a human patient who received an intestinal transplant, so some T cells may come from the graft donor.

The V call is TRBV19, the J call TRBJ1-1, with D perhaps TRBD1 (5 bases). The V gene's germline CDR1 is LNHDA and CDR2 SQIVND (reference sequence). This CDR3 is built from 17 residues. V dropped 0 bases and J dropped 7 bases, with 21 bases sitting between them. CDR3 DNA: TGTGCCAGTAGTATAGACGGGGGTTGGGCCCCCCCCAATGAAGCTTTCTTT. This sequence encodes CASSIDGGWAPPNEAFF.

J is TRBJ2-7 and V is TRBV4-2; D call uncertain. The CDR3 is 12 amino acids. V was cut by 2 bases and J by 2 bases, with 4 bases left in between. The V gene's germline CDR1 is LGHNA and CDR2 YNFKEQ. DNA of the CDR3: TGTGCCAGCAGCCAAAACCCCTACGAGCAGTACTTC. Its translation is CASSQNPYEQYF.

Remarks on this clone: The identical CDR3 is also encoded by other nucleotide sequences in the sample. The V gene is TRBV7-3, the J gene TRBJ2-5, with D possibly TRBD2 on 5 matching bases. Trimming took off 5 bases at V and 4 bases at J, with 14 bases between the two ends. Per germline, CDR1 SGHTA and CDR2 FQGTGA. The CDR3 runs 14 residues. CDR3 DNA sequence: TGTGCCAGCAGCCCGCCGGGGAGTCCAGAGACCCAGTACTTC. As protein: CASSPPGSPETQYF.

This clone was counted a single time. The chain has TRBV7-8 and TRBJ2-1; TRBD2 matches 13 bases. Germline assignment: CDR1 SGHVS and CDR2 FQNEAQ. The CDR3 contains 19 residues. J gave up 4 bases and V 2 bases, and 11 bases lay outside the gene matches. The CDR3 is CASSLSTSGRALLYNEQFF. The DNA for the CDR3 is TGTGCCAGCAGCTTAAGTACTAGCGGGAGGGCCCTCCTATACAATGAGCAGTTCTTC.

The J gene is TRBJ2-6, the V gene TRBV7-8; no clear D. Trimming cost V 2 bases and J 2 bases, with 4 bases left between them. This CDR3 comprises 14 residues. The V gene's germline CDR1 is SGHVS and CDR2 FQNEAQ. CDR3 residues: CASSLLTGANVLTF. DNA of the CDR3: TGTGCCAGCAGCTTACTAACTGGGGCCAACGTCCTGACTTTC.

The CDR3 DNA reads TGTGCCAGCAGTTTAGAAGGGTTAAACACTGAAGCTTTCTTT. Translation gives CASSLEGLNTEAFF. V and J are TRBV27 and TRBJ1-1; D is unclear. Trimming removed 2 bases at V and 2 bases at J, with 9 bases between. CDR1 MNHEY and CDR2 SMNVEV come from the germline V gene (reference sequence). The CDR3 covers 14 residues.

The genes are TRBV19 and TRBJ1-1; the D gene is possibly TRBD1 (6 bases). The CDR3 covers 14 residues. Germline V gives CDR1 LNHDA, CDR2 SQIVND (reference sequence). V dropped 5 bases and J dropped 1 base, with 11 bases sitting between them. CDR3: CASSPGGSNTEAFF. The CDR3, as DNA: TGTGCCAGTAGTCCTGGGGGCTCGAACACTGAAGCTTTCTTT.

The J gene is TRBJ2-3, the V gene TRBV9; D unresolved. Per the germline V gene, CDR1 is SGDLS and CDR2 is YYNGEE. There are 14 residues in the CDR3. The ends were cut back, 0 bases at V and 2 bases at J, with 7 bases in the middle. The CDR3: CASSVADSTDTQYF. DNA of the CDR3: TGTGCCAGCAGCGTAGCTGACTCCACAGATACGCAGTATTTT.

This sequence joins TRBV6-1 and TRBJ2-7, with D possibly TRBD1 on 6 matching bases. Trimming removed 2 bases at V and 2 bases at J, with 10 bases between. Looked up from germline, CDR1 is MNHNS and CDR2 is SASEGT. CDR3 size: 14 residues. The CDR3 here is CASSENRVPYEQYF. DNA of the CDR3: TGTGCCAGCAGTGAAAACAGGGTACCCTACGAGCAGTACTTC.